These 22 T cell receptor beta chains came from one sample sequenced in a study of pediatric ulcerative colitis. The rectum was sampled with one to two pinch biopsies at colonoscopy. The assay was immunoSEQ multiplex PCR, and TCRdb's table has in-frame clones only and misses some. This table holds tens of thousands of clones, roughly four fifths found once. Sequenced input: gut tissue. These TCRs come from a boy younger than 18 with severe ulcerative colitis.

This sequence joins TRBV28 and TRBJ1-2, with TRBD1 matching over 7 bases. CDR1 is MDHEN, CDR2 SYDVKM, per germline. The length of the CDR3 is 13 residues. V was pared by 3 bases and J by 8 bases, with 6 bases of the junction left unmatched. Here the CDR3 DNA reads TGTGCCAGCAGTTTCACCCCAGGGGGGGGCTACACCTTC. Protein: CASSFTPGGGYTF.

This clone was counted between two and nine times. V and J are TRBV7-9 and TRBJ1-1; D is unclear. The CDR3 has 13 amino acids. Germline V lookup: CDR1 SEHNR, CDR2 FQNEAQ (reference sequence). Trimming removed 3 bases from V and 2 bases from J, with 7 bases in between. The CDR3 loop reads CASSLVVNTEAFF. The CDR3 bases are TGTGCCAGCAGCTTGGTAGTAAACACTGAAGCTTTCTTT.

V and J are TRBV6-1 and TRBJ2-7, with TRBD1 matching 9 bases. Germline CDR1 and CDR2: MNHNS and SASEGT. J gave up 4 bases and V 6 bases, and 10 bases lay outside the gene matches. The CDR3 runs 15 residues. In DNA form, the CDR3 reads TGTGCCAGCAGACCTTCGGACAGGGGTTCGTACGAGCAGTACTTC. This sequence encodes CASRPSDRGSYEQYF.

V usage is TRBV5-1 and J usage is TRBJ2-5, with a weak D call TRBD2 (5 bases). This CDR3 contains 11 residues. Trimming took off 5 bases at V and 5 bases at J, with 7 bases between the two ends. Looked up from germline, CDR1 is SGHRS and CDR2 is YFSETQ. In nucleotides, the CDR3 is TGCGCCAGCAGGGAGGCGGAGACCCAGTACTTC. Translation gives CASREAETQYF.

The sample holds a few counts of this clone. V usage is TRBV9 and J usage is TRBJ1-4, with D unclear. This CDR3 has 15 residues. The germline CDR1 and CDR2 sequences are SGDLS and YYNGEE. Trimming stripped 2 bases from V and 0 bases from J, with 8 bases between. The CDR3 DNA follows: TGTGCCAGCAGCGTGGACCCGGCAACTAATGAAAAACTGTTTTTT. It encodes CASSVDPATNEKLFF.

The chain employs TRBV15 and TRBJ1-4; no clear D. The CDR3 covers 12 residues. Germline-derived CDR1 and CDR2 are LNHNV and YYDKDF (reference sequence). Trimming pared 5 bases from V and 8 bases from J, leaving 9 bases between. DNA of the CDR3: TGTGCCACCAGCCCCGCGCGGGAAAAACTGTTTTTT. This gives the protein CATSPAREKLFF.

V usage is TRBV6-1 and J usage is TRBJ1-1; D is uncertain. Deletions cut 4 bases from V and 4 bases from J, with 16 bases between. Germline-derived CDR1 and CDR2 are MNHNS and SASEGT. This CDR3 spans 15 amino acids. The CDR3 coding sequence is TGTGCCAGCAGTGTAAGCCTGACCGGAAGCACTGAAGCTTTCTTT. Its translation: CASSVSLTGSTEAFF.

The J gene is TRBJ1-1, the V gene TRBV28, with a tentative D call TRBD1 (5 bases). The germline V gene has CDR1 MDHEN and CDR2 SYDVKM. The CDR3 runs to 15 residues. Trimming left V 2 bases short and J 5 bases short, with 15 bases between. Written as DNA, the CDR3 is TGTGCCAGCAGTTTAACCCAGGGCAAAAGAACTGAAGCTTTCTTT. Translation: CASSLTQGKRTEAFF.

This clone was seen a few times. V is TRBV30 and J is TRBJ1-1, with D possibly TRBD1 on 6 matching bases. The CDR3 is 11 residues long. Germline CDR1 GTSNPN, CDR2 SVGIG (reference sequence). Trimming shortened V by 6 bases and J by 10 bases, and 15 bases separated the two germline ends. The CDR3 here is CACQRTRGAFF. The CDR3 nucleotides read TGTGCCTGTCAGCGGACCAGGGGAGCTTTCTTT.

V usage is TRBV5-1 and J usage is TRBJ2-5; D is unresolved. Germline loops: CDR1 SGHRS, CDR2 YFSETQ. V was cut by 1 base and J by 1 base, with 5 bases left in between. This CDR3 comprises 13 residues. CDR3 protein: CASSLRSQETQYF. For the CDR3, the DNA is TGCGCCAGCAGCTTGCGTAGCCAAGAGACCCAGTACTTC.

This clone occurred a few times. The chain couples TRBV19 to TRBJ1-6; D remains unclear. The CDR3 is 13 amino acids. Looked up from germline, CDR1 is LNHDA and CDR2 is SQIVND (reference sequence). V shed 3 bases and J shed 6 bases, with 6 bases lying between them. The CDR3, as DNA: TGTGCCAGTAGTATGAACCTTAATTCACCCCTCCACTTT. It is translated as CASSMNLNSPLHF.

This clone has just one count. The chain carries TRBV28 and TRBJ1-5; D is uncertain. Germline CDR1 and CDR2: MDHEN and SYDVKM. V shed 6 bases and J shed 5 bases, with 17 bases lying between them. The CDR3 sequence is 15 residues long. CDR3: CASSSPGEGYQPQHF. Written as DNA, the CDR3 is TGTGCCAGCAGCAGCCCGGGAGAAGGCTATCAGCCCCAGCATTTT.

The CDR3 reads CATSRDNREAQPQHF. In DNA form, the CDR3 reads TGTGCCACCAGCAGAGATAACAGGGAGGCACAGCCCCAGCATTTT. This chain uses TRBV15 with TRBJ1-5; a weak D match, TRBD1 (6 bases). V gave up 0 bases and J gave up 7 bases, with 13 bases separating them. The CDR3 extends over 15 amino acids. Germline V gene data show CDR1 as LNHNV and CDR2 as YYDKDF (reference sequence).

V and J are TRBV27 and TRBJ1-1; no definite D call. Trimming took 3 bases from V and 8 from J, leaving 7 bases between them. This CDR3 spans 11 amino acids. Germline-derived CDR1 and CDR2 are MNHEY and SMNVEV (reference sequence). CDR3 in DNA: TGTGCCAGCAGTTTGGGTGGGGAAGCTTTCTTT. Protein sequence: CASSLGGEAFF.

J is TRBJ2-7 and V is TRBV27, with D perhaps TRBD2 (7 bases). This CDR3 spans 15 amino acids. With 5 bases removed from V and 5 bases from J, the gap between germline ends came to 19 bases. Looked up from germline, CDR1 is MNHEY and CDR2 is SMNVEV (reference sequence). The CDR3, as DNA: TGTGCCAGCAGTCACGCCAAAGGGGGGGCCCACGAGCAGTACTTC. It translates to CASSHAKGGAHEQYF.

This clone is deemed medium-sized. The CDR3 sequence is CASSLSGDITPQHF. The CDR3 region has the DNA TGTGCCAGCAGTTTATCAGGGGACATCACCCCCCAGCATTTT. The chain joins TRBV28 to TRBJ1-5; TRBD1 is a possible D gene (6 bases). The germline V and J ends were trimmed by 1 base and 10 bases, with 14 bases remaining between them. The CDR3 is 14 residues long. Germline CDR1 reads MDHEN; CDR2 reads SYDVKM. Based on the CDR3 plus reference TRBV28 and TRBJ1-5, the full variable domain is DVKVTQSSRYLVKRTGEKVFLECVQDMDHENMFWYRQDPGLGLRLIYFSYDVKMKEKGDIPEGYSVSREKKERFSLILESASTNQTSMYLCASSLSGDITPQHFGDGTRLSIL.

CDR3: CASSLSDYGYTF. CDR3 DNA sequence: TGTGCCAGCAGCTTAAGCGACTATGGCTACACCTTC. The chain carries TRBV11-2 and TRBJ1-2; no firm D call. V was cut by 2 bases and J by 3 bases, with 4 bases left in between. From germline, CDR1 is SGHAT and CDR2 FQNNGV. The CDR3 spans 12 residues.

The CDR3 sequence: CASSSGTGGNQPQHF. The CDR3 nucleotides are TGTGCCAGCAGCTCCGGGACAGGAGGCAATCAGCCCCAGCATTTT. The chain combines TRBV27 with TRBJ1-5, with 8 bases matching TRBD1. The CDR3 has 15 residues. Germline trimming cut 6 bases from V and 2 bases from J; bases unmatched to any gene: 6. Germline lookup yields CDR1 MNHEY and CDR2 SMNVEV (reference sequence).

This clone showed up just once. The V call is TRBV4-1, the J call TRBJ2-7; D is possibly TRBD1 (5 bases). Germline lookup yields CDR1 MGHRA and CDR2 YSYEKL. The CDR3 loop spans 17 amino acids. Trimming cost V 1 base and J 2 bases, with 18 bases left between them. The CDR3 DNA sequence: TGCGCCAGCAGCCAAGGGCCCGTCCAGACAGCCGCCTACGAGCAGTACTTC. As protein: CASSQGPVQTAAYEQYF.

V gene TRBV6-4 combines with J gene TRBJ2-1; 8 bases agree with TRBD2. CDR3 length: 11 residues. CDR1 is MRHNA and CDR2 is SNTAGT in the germline V gene. With 10 bases clipped from V and 9 bases from J, the junction kept 5 bases outside the gene matches. CDR3 sequence: CATSAGGEQFF. CDR3 nucleotides: TGTGCCACCTCCGCGGGGGGTGAGCAGTTCTTC.

The CDR3 reads CATSRDFAASSYNEQFF. The CDR3 region has the DNA TGTGCCACCAGCAGAGATTTTGCAGCTAGCTCCTACAATGAGCAGTTCTTC. The V call is TRBV15, the J call TRBJ2-1; D gene unclear. Germline CDR1 LNHNV, CDR2 YYDKDF (reference sequence). The CDR3 consists of 17 residues. The V end lost 0 bases, the J end lost 0 bases, and 12 bases lay between the germline ends.

The V and J genes are TRBV5-1 and TRBJ2-3; the D gene is possibly TRBD2 (6 bases). Germline CDR1 SGHRS, CDR2 YFSETQ. V lost 0 bases and J lost 5, with 16 bases in between. This CDR3 spans 16 amino acids. In DNA, the CDR3 is TGCGCCAGCAGCTTGGGGTCTAGTGGGGGACTAGATACGCAGTATTTT. Translation: CASSLGSSGGLDTQYF.